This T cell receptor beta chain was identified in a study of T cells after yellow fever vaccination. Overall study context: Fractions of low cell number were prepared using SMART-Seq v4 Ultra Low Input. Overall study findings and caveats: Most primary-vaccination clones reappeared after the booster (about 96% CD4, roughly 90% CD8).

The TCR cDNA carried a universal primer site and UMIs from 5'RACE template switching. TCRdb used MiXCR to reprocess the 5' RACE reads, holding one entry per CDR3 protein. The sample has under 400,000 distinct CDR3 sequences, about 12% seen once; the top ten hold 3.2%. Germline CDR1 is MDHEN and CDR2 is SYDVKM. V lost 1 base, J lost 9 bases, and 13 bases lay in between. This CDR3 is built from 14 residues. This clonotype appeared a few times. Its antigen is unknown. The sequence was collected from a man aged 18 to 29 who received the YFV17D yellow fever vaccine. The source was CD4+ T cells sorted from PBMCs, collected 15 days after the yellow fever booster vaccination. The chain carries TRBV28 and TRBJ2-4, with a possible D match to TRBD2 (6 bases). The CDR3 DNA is TGTGCCAGCAGTTTATATTTCACGGAGGGCATTCAGTACTTC. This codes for CASSLYFTEGIQYF.